The 30 T cell receptor beta chains reported below all come from one sample, sequenced in a study of low-dose radiotherapy and immunotherapy resistance in tumors. TRAV and TRBV primers primed cDNA for both TCRalpha and TCRbeta. The authors amplified TCRs for about 20 PCR cycles with a constant-region primer and a V-primer adapter. Using its own MiXCR run on the reads, TCRdb lists one record per CDR3 protein. This sample has about 60,000 distinct CDR3 sequences, with roughly a quarter found just once. Time point here: before trial treatment. The specimen was PBMCs, collected before treatment. The receptors shown here come from a male donor with prostate cancer.

Remarks on this clonotype: With a much larger clone just one base away, this may be a read error. V usage is TRBV28 and J usage is TRBJ2-3, with D possibly being TRBD2 (6 bases). This CDR3 region has 13 residues. V was pared by 7 bases and J by 3 bases, with 11 bases between. Germline V gene lookup returns CDR1 MDHEN and CDR2 SYDVKM. The CDR3 DNA follows: TGTGCCAGCATTAGCGGCCTTACAGATACGCAGTATTTT. Translation: CASISGLTDTQYF.

This clonotype was seen only a few times. This chain links TRBV28 with TRBJ2-1; 8 bases are a match to TRBD2. CDR3 length: 15 residues. The trim removed 1 base at V and 5 bases at J, leaving 4 bases unmatched. Germline V gives CDR1 MDHEN, CDR2 SYDVKM. The DNA of the CDR3 is TGTGCCAGCAGTTTATTAACTAGCGGCAACAATGAGCAGTTCTTC. This translates into CASSLLTSGNNEQFF.

In this sample, this clonotype turned up many times. CDR3 region: CASSLGDTEAFF. CDR3 DNA sequence: TGTGCCAGCAGTTTGGGCGACACTGAAGCTTTCTTT. V is TRBV28 and J is TRBJ1-1; no reliable D call. Between the trimmed V and J ends, which lost 3 bases and 3 bases, there was a span of 5 bases. CDR3 size: 12 residues. The germline CDR1 and CDR2 sequences are MDHEN and SYDVKM.

This clonotype was seen many times. The chain uses TRBV20-1 and TRBJ2-5, with 13 bases lining up with TRBD2. J was trimmed by 5 bases and V by 3 bases; bases with no gene match: 3. The CDR3 consists of 14 residues. Germline lookup yields CDR1 DFQATT and CDR2 SNEGSKA (reference sequence). This CDR3 reads CSASILAGGETQYF. CDR3 DNA sequence: TGCAGTGCTAGCATACTAGCGGGAGGGGAGACCCAGTACTTC.

This clonotype was seen many times. The V call is TRBV5-5, the J call TRBJ2-4; no reliable D call. V lost 0 bases to trimming and J lost 10 bases, with 8 bases between them. Looked up from germline, CDR1 is SGHKS and CDR2 is YYEKEE (reference sequence). This CDR3 comprises 12 residues. DNA of the CDR3: TGTGCCAGCAGCTTGGGATCGCAGATTCAGTACTTC. Protein sequence: CASSLGSQIQYF.

This clonotype was observed a handful of times. The chain employs TRBV6-5 and TRBJ2-1; D is perhaps TRBD1 or TRBD2 (5 bases each). CDR3 length: 15 amino acids. Germline CDR1 and CDR2: MNHEY and SVGAGI. Trimming cost V 2 bases and J 4 bases, with 12 bases left between them. The CDR3 spells CASSYGGPTYNEQFF. DNA of the CDR3: TGTGCCAGCAGTTACGGGGGACCGACATACAATGAGCAGTTCTTC.

This clonotype has ten or more counts. V usage is TRBV5-4 and J usage is TRBJ2-7; D not certain. V was pared by 4 bases and J by 0 bases, with 17 bases between. CDR3 length equals 16 residues. Germline loops: CDR1 SGHNT, CDR2 YYREEE (reference sequence). Here the CDR3 DNA reads TGTGCCAGCAGCCTCCCCTCCGGTGGGAACTCCTACGAGCAGTACTTC. Translated, it gives CASSLPSGGNSYEQYF.

The chain has TRBV28 and TRBJ2-7; perhaps TRBD1 as D (6 bases). Trimming shortened V by 6 bases and J by 3 bases, and 18 bases separated the two germline ends. This CDR3 comprises 15 residues. Germline CDR1 is MDHEN and CDR2 is SYDVKM. As DNA, the CDR3 is TGTGCCAGCAGCCAAGCCCGGACAGTGTTCTACGAGCAGTACTTC. Translating gives CASSQARTVFYEQYF.

This clonotype was detected ten times or more. The rearrangement joins TRBV6-6 to TRBJ2-3, with D maybe TRBD1 (6 bases). Germline V gene data show CDR1 as MNHNY and CDR2 as SVGAGI (reference sequence). The V end lost 0 bases, the J end lost 2 bases, and 9 bases lay between the germline ends. The CDR3 loop spans 15 amino acids. The CDR3 sequence: CASSYSRDTTDTQYF. The DNA of the CDR3 is TGTGCCAGCAGTTACTCACGGGACACCACAGATACGCAGTATTTT.

This clonotype has more than one count but fewer than ten. The CDR3 loop is CASSPDRNSGNTIYF. The CDR3 DNA is TGTGCCAGCTCACCGGACAGGAACTCTGGAAACACCATATATTTT. The chain carries TRBV18 and TRBJ1-3, with 7 bases fitting TRBD1. The CDR3 consists of 15 residues. In germline, CDR1 is KGHSH, CDR2 LQKENI. V dropped 3 bases and J dropped 0; count of bases not matched to a gene: 2.

This clonotype was counted only a few times. The CDR3 DNA follows: TGTGCCAGCTGGGGAGCGGGGGGGCCGAATGAGCAGTTCTTC. This translates into CASWGAGGPNEQFF. The genes are TRBV4-2 and TRBJ2-1, with 10 positions matching TRBD2. V shed 8 bases and J 7 bases; nucleotides not matched to a gene: 8. The CDR3 is 14 residues long. Germline V gives CDR1 LGHNA, CDR2 YNFKEQ.

This clonotype was counted ten times or more. The chain employs TRBV19 and TRBJ2-5; D is unresolved. The CDR3 contains 14 residues. V gave up 5 bases and J gave up 7 bases, with 17 bases separating them. CDR1 is LNHDA and CDR2 is SQIVND in the germline V gene (reference sequence). The CDR3 nucleotides read TGTGCCAGTAGTTCACCGGACCGGCACGGGACCCAGTACTTC. Translating gives CASSSPDRHGTQYF.

The chain joins TRBV5-6 to TRBJ2-5; D gene unclear. Trimming left V 4 bases short and J 0 bases short, with 7 bases between. The CDR3 totals 13 residues. CDR1 is SGHDT, CDR2 YYEEEE, per germline. The CDR3 bases are TGTGCCAGCAGCCGACCTTACCAAGAGACCCAGTACTTC. It specifies CASSRPYQETQYF.

This clonotype has a count of ten or more. The V call is TRBV2, the J call TRBJ1-1; weak D call: TRBD1 (5 bases). The germline CDR1 and CDR2 sequences are SNHLY and FYNNEI. V was pared by 8 bases and J by 0 bases, with 16 bases between. CDR3 length: 15 amino acids. The CDR3 DNA reads TGTGCCAGCCTCCCCGGGACGGGGATGAACACTGAAGCTTTCTTT. Its protein product is CASLPGTGMNTEAFF. Supplemented by reference TRBV2 and TRBJ1-1, the full variable domain reads EPEVTQTPSHQVTQMGQEVILRCVPISNHLYFYWYRQILGQKVEFLVSFYNNEISEKSEIFDDQFSVERPDGSNFTLKIRSTKLEDSAMYFCASLPGTGMNTEAFFGQGTRLTVV.

The sample holds many counts of this clonotype. V usage is TRBV11-2 and J usage is TRBJ2-2, with 13 bases matching TRBD2. The V gene's germline CDR1 is SGHAT and CDR2 FQNNGV. The CDR3 has 15 residues. V dropped 5 bases and J dropped 6; count of bases not matched to a gene: 3. The CDR3 DNA is TGTGCCAGCAGCCGACTAGCGGGAGGTGCCGGGGAGCTGTTTTTT. This translates into CASSRLAGGAGELFF.

Many counts were recorded for this clonotype. The chain joins TRBV5-4 to TRBJ2-6; D ambiguous. V was pared by 4 bases and J by 0 bases, with 11 bases between. Germline V gives CDR1 SGHNT, CDR2 YYREEE (reference sequence). The CDR3 sequence is 16 residues long. This CDR3 is CASSPMQSSGANVLTF. The DNA for the CDR3 is TGTGCCAGCAGCCCGATGCAGAGCTCTGGGGCCAACGTCCTGACTTTC.

As to this clonotype: A far bigger clonotype differs at one base, so this is likely a read error. Since no conserved phenylalanine or tryptophan closes the CDR3, a read error is the likely cause. Because the CDR3's place on the DNA is in doubt, the DNA is left out and the CDR3 is given as listed by TCRdb. CDR3 sequence: CASSLSGQANQPQHS. J is TRBJ1-5 and V is TRBV12-1; the table calls TRBD1, which could not be checked here. TRBV12-1 is classified as a pseudogene. From its first to its last residue, the CDR3 has 15 amino acids.

Of note for this clonotype: With a far larger clone one base away, a read error is the likely cause. V gene TRBV5-1 combines with J gene TRBJ2-1; D tentatively reads TRBD1 or TRBD2 (5 bases each). This CDR3 comprises 16 residues. The germline gives CDR1 SGHRS, CDR2 YFSETQ. CDR3 amino acids: CASSLGPGAISYEQFF. The CDR3 DNA sequence: TGTGCCAGCAGCTTGGGTCCCGGGGCCATCTCCTACGAGCAGTTCTTC.

As regards this clonotype: This likely came from a read error, as a far larger clone is one base away. Here the CDR3 DNA reads TGTGCCAGCAGCGCGGGACAGGGGAGTGAGAATGAGCAGTACTTC. As protein: CASSAGQGSENEQYF. J is TRBJ2-7 and V is TRBV4-2; 10 positions agree with TRBD1. With V trimmed by 5 bases and J by 7 bases, 11 bases remained unmatched. The length of the CDR3 is 15 residues. Germline V CDR1 and CDR2: LGHNA, YNFKEQ.

This clonotype was picked up many times. This chain connects TRBV20-1 to TRBJ2-4; D perhaps matches TRBD2 (5 bases). The V end was cut by 1 base, the J end by 1 base, with 17 bases between. Per the germline V gene, CDR1 is DFQATT and CDR2 is SNEGSKA (reference sequence). The CDR3 runs to 17 residues. As DNA, the CDR3 is TGCAGTGCTAGAGCGGAGGACGGGTCCCGGGCCAAAAACATTCAGTACTTC. Its translation is CSARAEDGSRAKNIQYF.

This clonotype has ten or more counts. This chain connects TRBV5-6 to TRBJ2-6, with D hard to call. CDR1 and CDR2 from the germline V gene are SGHDT and YYEEEE. V lost 4 bases, J lost 2 bases, and 7 bases lay in between. CDR3 length: 14 residues. The CDR3 sequence is CASSSSPGANVLTF. The CDR3 nucleotides read TGTGCCAGCAGCAGCTCCCCTGGGGCCAACGTCCTGACTTTC. Full variable domain (missing parts from reference TRBV5-6 and TRBJ2-6): DAGVTQSPTHLIKTRGQQVTLRCSPKSGHDTVSWYQQALGQGPQFIFQYYEEEERQRGNFPDRFSGHQFPNYSSELNVNALLLGDSALYLCASSSSPGANVLTFGAGSRLTVL.

This clonotype was found many times. This chain connects TRBV5-8 to TRBJ1-4, with a possible D match to TRBD1 (5 bases). The CDR3 is 16 residues long. V was clipped by 0 bases and J by 6 bases, with 15 bases between them. Germline CDR1 and CDR2: SGHTS and YDEGEE. CDR3 nucleotides: TGTGCCAGCAGCTTGGTCATTGCCAGGGTGGATGAAAAACTGTTTTTT. Encoded protein: CASSLVIARVDEKLFF.

This clonotype came up many times. The chain is built from TRBV29-1 and TRBJ1-2; tentative D call: TRBD1 (6 bases). Germline V lookup: CDR1 SQVTM, CDR2 ANQGSEA. With 5 bases removed from V and 7 bases from J, the gap between germline ends came to 20 bases. CDR3 length equals 14 residues. The CDR3 coding sequence is TGCAGCGTTCACTCCCGAGACAGGTTAGGTGGCTACACCTTC. Protein: CSVHSRDRLGGYTF.

This clonotype was observed many times. This rearrangement joins TRBV5-4 to TRBJ2-2; 13 bases match TRBD2. CDR1 is SGHNT and CDR2 is YYREEE in the germline V gene (reference sequence). V was pared by 5 bases and J by 4 bases, with 5 bases of the junction left unmatched. The CDR3 extends over 16 amino acids. The CDR3: CASSPTSGGGTGELFF. In DNA, the CDR3 is TGTGCCAGCAGTCCAACTAGCGGGGGGGGCACCGGGGAGCTGTTTTTT.

This clonotype has more than one count but fewer than ten. A much larger clone differs from this one at a single base, so this may be a read error. The gene calls are TRBV6-2 or TRBV6-3 and TRBJ2-3; D possibly corresponds to TRBD1 (5 bases). Germline CDR1 MNHEY, CDR2 SVGEGT. The CDR3 sequence is 14 residues long. The CDR3 region has the DNA TGTCCCAGCAGCCTCAGGGTCCCCCCAGATACGCAGTATTTT. Translated, it gives CPSSLRVPPDTQYF.

The table lists this clonotype with many counts. The rearrangement links TRBV28 to TRBJ1-2; 7 bases map to TRBD1. CDR1 is MDHEN, CDR2 SYDVKM, per germline. J lost 1 base, V lost 5 bases, and 7 bases had no gene match. The length of the CDR3 is 15 residues. The CDR3 DNA is TGTGCCAGCAGTCCCCCGGGACAGATTAACTATGGCTACACCTTC. Translating it yields CASSPPGQINYGYTF.

This sequence joins TRBV5-1 and TRBJ1-1; TRBD1 matches 11 bases. Unmatched junction bases numbered 4, after V lost 4 bases and J lost 5 bases. Germline-derived CDR1 and CDR2 are SGHRS and YFSETQ. The CDR3 covers 14 residues. The CDR3 DNA follows: TGCGCCAGCAGCGCCAGGGACAGGGGGACTGAAGCTTTCTTT. Translating it yields CASSARDRGTEAFF.

Ten or more counts support this clonotype. The chain has TRBV19 and TRBJ2-5, with TRBD1 identical over 9 bases. The CDR3 has 15 amino acids. With V trimmed by 6 bases and J by 4 bases, 9 bases remained unmatched. CDR1 and CDR2 (germline): LNHDA, SQIVND (reference sequence). CDR3 region: CASSSGTGRGETQYF. The CDR3 region has the DNA TGTGCCAGTAGCTCCGGGACAGGGAGGGGAGAGACCCAGTACTTC.

This clonotype has ten or more counts. The CDR3 reads CASSQELASDTQYF. The CDR3 DNA reads TGCGCCAGCAGCCAAGAGTTGGCGTCAGATACGCAGTATTTT. The chain links TRBV4-1 to TRBJ2-3; D is unresolved. The germline V gene encodes CDR1 MGHRA and CDR2 YSYEKL. This CDR3 contains 14 residues. V dropped 0 bases and J dropped 4 bases, with 8 bases sitting between them.

A few counts support this clonotype. The chain carries TRBV29-1 and TRBJ2-7; no firm D call. The germline V and J ends were trimmed by 7 bases and 1 base, with 14 bases remaining between them. Germline CDR1 and CDR2: SQVTM and ANQGSEA. This CDR3 contains 13 residues. The CDR3 DNA reads as TGCAGCGCCTCCCGGCCAGATTCCTACGAGCAGTACTTC. Protein product: CSASRPDSYEQYF.